The entry below describes one T cell receptor (beta chain). Trimming stripped 1 base from V and 3 bases from J, with 7 bases between. This CDR3 region has 13 residues. Germline CDR1 reads GTSNPN; CDR2 reads SVGIG (reference sequence). Generated by immunoSEQ multiplex PCR, the TCRdb table keeps only in-frame clones and is missing some. The sample carries some 150,000 clones, roughly 94% recorded once. This entry comes from a study of control samples from healthy donors and cancer patients. The chain carries TRBV30 and TRBJ1-3; possible D gene TRBD1, 5 bases. The sample comprised PBMCs. This TCR derives from a man in his sixties with colorectal cancer. As DNA, the CDR3 is TGTGCCTGGAGTGGAGGGGATGGAAACACCATATATTTT. Amino acids: CAWSGGDGNTIYF.